This T cell receptor (beta chain) was sequenced in a study of cytomegalovirus exposure and HLA in healthy donors. Germline lookup yields CDR1 SQVTM and CDR2 ANQGSEA. The CDR3 totals 12 residues. With 4 bases removed from V and 2 bases from J, the gap between germline ends came to 6 bases. Regarding the study as a whole: Reports state that TCR beta sequences accurately predicted most subjects' HLA-A and HLA-B alleles.

As for this clone: Its matching antigen is unknown.

The PCR employed 60 Vbeta primers together with 13 Jbeta primers. Sequencing used immunoSEQ multiplex PCR; TCRdb keeps in-frame clones, though not all of them. The repertoire holds roughly 100,000 clones, about an eighth seen once, with roughly 16% in the top ten. This sequence originates from a man between 35 and 55 years old in good health and CMV-seropositive. The chain uses TRBV29-1 and TRBJ2-1; possible D gene TRBD2, 5 bases. Sequencing used PBMCs. The CDR3 reads CSVGTPYNEQFF. The CDR3 nucleotides are TGCAGCGTTGGGACTCCCTACAATGAGCAGTTCTTC.